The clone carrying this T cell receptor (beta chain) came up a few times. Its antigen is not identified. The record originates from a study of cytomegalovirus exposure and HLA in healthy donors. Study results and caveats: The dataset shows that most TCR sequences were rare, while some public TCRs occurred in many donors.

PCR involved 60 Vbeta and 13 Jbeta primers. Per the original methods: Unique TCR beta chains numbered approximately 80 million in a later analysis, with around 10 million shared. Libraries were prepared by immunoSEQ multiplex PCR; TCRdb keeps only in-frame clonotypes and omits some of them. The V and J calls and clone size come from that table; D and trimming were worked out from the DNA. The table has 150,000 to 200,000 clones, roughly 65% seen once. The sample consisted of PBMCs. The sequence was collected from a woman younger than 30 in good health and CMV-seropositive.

The CDR3 bases are TGTGCCAGCAGCGTAGGCCCTGAGTGGTATGGCTACACCTTC. This sequence encodes CASSVGPEWYGYTF. The chain joins TRBV9 to TRBJ1-2; D call uncertain. Trimming pared 0 bases from V and 5 bases from J, leaving 11 bases between. The germline V gene encodes CDR1 SGDLS and CDR2 YYNGEE. The CDR3 length is 14 residues.